A selection of T cell receptor beta chains follows, all from one sample in a study of T-cell reconstitution after alpha-beta-depleted transplantation in children. Each CDR3 protein is one row after TCRdb ran MiXCR on the PCR reads. This table holds under 400,000 distinct CDR3 sequences, more than 20% found once. Sequenced material: PBMCs, mostly from graft donor cells, taken 180 days after TCRalphabeta/CD19-depleted stem cell transplant. These receptor sequences come from a male patient between 10 and 17 years old who had a stem cell transplant for acute lymphoblastic leukemia, so the T cells may come from the graft donor. CDR3s include the opening cysteine and the closing phenylalanine or tryptophan. A row's size may be missing; if present it is once, few, many or a size class.

J gene	V gene	clone size	CDR3 protein
TRBJ2-1	TRBV5-1	NA	CASSWAGGPGEQFF
TRBJ1-2	TRBV12-3/TRBV12-4	few	CASSFNGNGYTF
TRBJ2-3	TRBV20-1	few	CSASGGTSSYTDTQYF
TRBJ2-1	TRBV9	few	CASSLRQGKESYNEQFF
TRBJ2-5	TRBV6-4	NA	CASITFEGWETQYF
TRBJ2-1	TRBV6-7	NA	CASSHQGRDHNEQFF
TRBJ1-5	TRBV4-1	NA	CASSLAGGASNQPQHF
TRBJ2-7	TRBV20-1	once	CSFRGTSYPYEQYF
TRBJ2-5	TRBV5-6	few	CASSALGTTQETQYF
TRBJ2-6	TRBV5-5	NA	CASSLGAELTGANVLTF
TRBJ2-3	TRBV5-1	many	CASSLKIGRERDTQYF
TRBJ2-2	TRBV7-7	NA	CASGGRSNTGELFF
TRBJ2-7	TRBV29-1	many	CSARQVPYEQYF
TRBJ2-7	TRBV12-3/TRBV12-4	NA	CASSLIGSTLDEQYF
TRBJ2-7	TRBV7-6	few	CASSSTGRDISYEQYF
TRBJ2-7	TRBV2	few	CASTGTFRLYEQYF
TRBJ2-5	TRBV5-1	NA	CASSLALTLWDRQETQYF
TRBJ2-1	TRBV15	few	CATSSTRYKQFF
TRBJ2-2	TRBV10-3	NA	CAISRGNTGELFF
TRBJ2-2	TRBV6-5	NA	CASSYSNRQILSTGELFF
TRBJ2-3	TRBV7-2	few	CASSLPGSLSTDTQYF
TRBJ2-1	TRBV7-9	few	CASSLNRQGKGYNEQFF
TRBJ2-7	TRBV21-1	NA	CASSKRWEYSPGEQYF
TRBJ2-1	TRBV20-1	NA	CSATLPPYNEQFF
TRBJ2-3	TRBV20-1	NA	CSASRDTQYF
TRBJ2-7	TRBV5-1	few	CASSRTSGNYEQYF
TRBJ2-7	TRBV12-3/TRBV12-4	NA	CASSPGEWRESQEYEQYF
TRBJ1-5	TRBV5-5	NA	CASSLWGVVGAGNQPQHF
TRBJ2-5	TRBV2	NA	CGNRGGQETQYF
TRBJ2-1	TRBV19	NA	CASSIAAGYNEQFF
TRBJ2-7	TRBV7-9	NA	CASSSRDDAYEQYF
TRBJ2-2	TRBV12-3/TRBV12-4	NA	CASGSPNQGAGSGELFF
TRBJ2-3	TRBV5-1	NA	CASSLARAGPTDTQYF
TRBJ2-5	TRBV7-6	few	CASSYEAGQETQYF
TRBJ2-1	TRBV25-1	NA	CASTWGGSYNEQFF
TRBJ1-1	TRBV11-2	NA	CASSFTRTVTILMNTEAFF
TRBJ2-3	TRBV7-6	NA	CASSWGLRDTQYF